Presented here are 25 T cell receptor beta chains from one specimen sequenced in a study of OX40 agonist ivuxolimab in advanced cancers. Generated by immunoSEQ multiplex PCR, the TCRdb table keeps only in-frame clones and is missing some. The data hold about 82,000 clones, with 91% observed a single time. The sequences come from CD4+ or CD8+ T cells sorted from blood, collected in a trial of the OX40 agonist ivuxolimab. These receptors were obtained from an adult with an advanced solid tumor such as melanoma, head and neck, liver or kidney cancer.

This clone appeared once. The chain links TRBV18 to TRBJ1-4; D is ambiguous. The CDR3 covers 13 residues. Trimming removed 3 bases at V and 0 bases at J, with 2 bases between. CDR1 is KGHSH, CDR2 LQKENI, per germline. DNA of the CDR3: TGTGCCAGCTCACCTGCAACTAATGAAAAACTGTTTTTT. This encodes CASSPATNEKLFF. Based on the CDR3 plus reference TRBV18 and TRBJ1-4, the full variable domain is NAGVMQNPRHLVRRRGQEARLRCSPMKGHSHVYWYRQLPEEGLKFMVYLQKENIIDESGMPKERFSAEFPKEGPSILRIQQVVRGDSAAYFCASSPATNEKLFFGSGTQLSVL.

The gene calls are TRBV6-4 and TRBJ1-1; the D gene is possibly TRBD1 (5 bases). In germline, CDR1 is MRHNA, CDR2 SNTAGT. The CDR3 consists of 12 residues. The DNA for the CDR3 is TGTGCTTTGGGGGGGGAAAACACTGAAGCTTTCTTT. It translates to CALGGENTEAFF.

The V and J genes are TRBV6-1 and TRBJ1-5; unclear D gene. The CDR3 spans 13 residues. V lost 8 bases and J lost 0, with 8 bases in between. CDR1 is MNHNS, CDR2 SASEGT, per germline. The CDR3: CASGQYSNQPQHF. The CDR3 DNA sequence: TGTGCCAGCGGCCAGTATAGCAATCAGCCCCAGCATTTT.

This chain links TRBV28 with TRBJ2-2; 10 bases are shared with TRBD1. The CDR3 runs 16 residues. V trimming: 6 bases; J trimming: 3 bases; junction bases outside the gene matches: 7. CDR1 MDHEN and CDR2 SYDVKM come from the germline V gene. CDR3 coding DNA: TGTGCCAGCAGATCCGGACAGGGGGGATACACCGGGGAGCTGTTTTTT. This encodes CASRSGQGGYTGELFF.

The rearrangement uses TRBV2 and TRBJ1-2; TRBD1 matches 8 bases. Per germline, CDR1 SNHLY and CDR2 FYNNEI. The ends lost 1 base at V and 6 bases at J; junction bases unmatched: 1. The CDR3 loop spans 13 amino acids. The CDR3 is CASSEGQGNGYTF. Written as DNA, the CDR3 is TGTGCCAGCAGTGAAGGACAGGGGAATGGCTACACCTTC.

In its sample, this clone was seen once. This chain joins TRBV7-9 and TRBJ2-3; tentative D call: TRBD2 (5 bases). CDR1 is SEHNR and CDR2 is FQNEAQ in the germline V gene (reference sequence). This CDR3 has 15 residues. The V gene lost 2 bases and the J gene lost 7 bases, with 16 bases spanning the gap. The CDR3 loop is CASSLLAAMVNTQYF. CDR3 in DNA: TGTGCCAGCAGCTTACTAGCAGCGATGGTAAATACGCAGTATTTT. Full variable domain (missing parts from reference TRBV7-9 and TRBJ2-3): DTGVSQNPRHKITKRGQNVTFRCDPISEHNRLYWYRQTLGQGPEFLTYFQNEAQLEKSRLLSDRFSAERPKGSFSTLEIQRTEQGDSAMYLCASSLLAAMVNTQYFGPGTRLTVL.

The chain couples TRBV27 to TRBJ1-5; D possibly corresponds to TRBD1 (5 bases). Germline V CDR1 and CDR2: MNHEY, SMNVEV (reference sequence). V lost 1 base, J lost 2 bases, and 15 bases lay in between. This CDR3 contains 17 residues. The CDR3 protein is CASSLLGGRVGNQPQHF. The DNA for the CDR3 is TGTGCCAGCAGTTTATTGGGTGGCAGGGTTGGCAATCAGCCCCAGCATTTT.

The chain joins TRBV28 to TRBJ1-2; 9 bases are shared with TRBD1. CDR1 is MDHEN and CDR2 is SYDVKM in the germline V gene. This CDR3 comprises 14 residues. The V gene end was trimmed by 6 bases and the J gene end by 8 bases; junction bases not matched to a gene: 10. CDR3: CASSSWTGEGGYTF. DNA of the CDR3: TGTGCCAGCAGCTCCTGGACAGGGGAAGGCGGCTACACCTTC.

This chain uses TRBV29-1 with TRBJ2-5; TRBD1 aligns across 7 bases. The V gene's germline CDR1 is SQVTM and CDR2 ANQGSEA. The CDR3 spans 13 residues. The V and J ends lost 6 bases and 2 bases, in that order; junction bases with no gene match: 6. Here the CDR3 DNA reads TGCAGCGTCGCGACAGGGTCGCAAGAGACCCAGTACTTC. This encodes CSVATGSQETQYF.

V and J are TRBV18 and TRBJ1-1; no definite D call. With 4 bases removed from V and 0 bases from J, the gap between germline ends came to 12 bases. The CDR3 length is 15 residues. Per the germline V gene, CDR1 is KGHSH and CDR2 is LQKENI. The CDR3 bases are TGTGCCAGCTCACGACCGCGAAACATGAACACTGAAGCTTTCTTT. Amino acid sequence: CASSRPRNMNTEAFF.

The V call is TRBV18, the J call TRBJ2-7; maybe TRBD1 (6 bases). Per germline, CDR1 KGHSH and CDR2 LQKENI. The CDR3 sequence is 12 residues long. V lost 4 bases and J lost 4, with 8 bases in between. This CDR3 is CASSRDRYEQYF. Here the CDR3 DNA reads TGTGCCAGCTCACGAGACAGGTACGAGCAGTACTTC.

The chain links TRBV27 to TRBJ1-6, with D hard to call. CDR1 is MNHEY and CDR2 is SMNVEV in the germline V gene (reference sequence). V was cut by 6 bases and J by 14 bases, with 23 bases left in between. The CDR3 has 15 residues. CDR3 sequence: CASRRATNPRETLHF. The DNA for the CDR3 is TGTGCCAGCAGACGGGCCACTAACCCTCGGGAGACCCTCCACTTT.

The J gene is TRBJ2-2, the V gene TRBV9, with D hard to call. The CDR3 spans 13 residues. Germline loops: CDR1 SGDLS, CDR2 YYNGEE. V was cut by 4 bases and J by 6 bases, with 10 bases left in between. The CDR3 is CASSTQVPGELFF. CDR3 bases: TGTGCCAGCAGCACCCAGGTCCCCGGGGAGCTGTTTTTT.

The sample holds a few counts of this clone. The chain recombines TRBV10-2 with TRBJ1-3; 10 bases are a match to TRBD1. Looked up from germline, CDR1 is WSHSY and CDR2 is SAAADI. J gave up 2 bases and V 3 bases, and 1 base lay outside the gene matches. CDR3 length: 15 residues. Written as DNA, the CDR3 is TGCGCCAGCAGTGATGGGACAGGGGCTGGAAACACCATATATTTT. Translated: CASSDGTGAGNTIYF.

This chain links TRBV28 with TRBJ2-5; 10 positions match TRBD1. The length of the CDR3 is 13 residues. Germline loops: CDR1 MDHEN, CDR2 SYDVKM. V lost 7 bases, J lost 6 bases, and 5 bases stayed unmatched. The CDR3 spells CASKTGGGKTQYF. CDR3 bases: TGTGCCAGCAAGACAGGGGGCGGAAAGACCCAGTACTTC. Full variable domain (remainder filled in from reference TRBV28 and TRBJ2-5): DVKVTQSSRYLVKRTGEKVFLECVQDMDHENMFWYRQDPGLGLRLIYFSYDVKMKEKGDIPEGYSVSREKKERFSLILESASTNQTSMYLCASKTGGGKTQYFGPGTRLLVL.

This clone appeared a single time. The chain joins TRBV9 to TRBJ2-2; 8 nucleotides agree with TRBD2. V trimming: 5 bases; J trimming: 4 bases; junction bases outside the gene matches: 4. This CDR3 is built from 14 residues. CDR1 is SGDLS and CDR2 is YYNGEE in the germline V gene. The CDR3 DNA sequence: TGTGCCAGCAGGGTTAGCGGGACCACCGGGGAGCTGTTTTTT. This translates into CASRVSGTTGELFF.

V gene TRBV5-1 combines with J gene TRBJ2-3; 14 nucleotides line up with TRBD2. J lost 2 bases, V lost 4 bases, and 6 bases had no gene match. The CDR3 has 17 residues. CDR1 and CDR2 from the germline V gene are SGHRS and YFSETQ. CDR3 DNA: TGCGCCAGCAGCGTCGGACTAGCGGGAGGCAACACAGATACGCAGTATTTT. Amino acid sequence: CASSVGLAGGNTDTQYF.

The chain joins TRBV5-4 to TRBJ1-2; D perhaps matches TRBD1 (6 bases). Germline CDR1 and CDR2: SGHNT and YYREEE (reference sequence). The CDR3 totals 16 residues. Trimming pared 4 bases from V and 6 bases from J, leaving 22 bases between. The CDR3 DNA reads TGTGCCAGCAGCACCCCTTCCGGGGGCGCTAGGAATGGCTACACCTTC. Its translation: CASSTPSGGARNGYTF.

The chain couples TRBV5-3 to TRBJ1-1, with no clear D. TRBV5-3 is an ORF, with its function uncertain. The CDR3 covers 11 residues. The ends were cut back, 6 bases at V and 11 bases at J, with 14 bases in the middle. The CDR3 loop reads CARTSPVGAFF. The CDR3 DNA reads TGTGCCAGAACCTCCCCCGTAGGGGCTTTCTTT.

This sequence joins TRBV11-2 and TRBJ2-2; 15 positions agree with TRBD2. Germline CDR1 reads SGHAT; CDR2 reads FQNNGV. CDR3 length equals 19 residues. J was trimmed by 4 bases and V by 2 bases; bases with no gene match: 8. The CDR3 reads CASSLLRTSGRGFTGELFF. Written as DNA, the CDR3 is TGTGCCAGCAGCTTACTTCGGACTAGCGGGAGGGGTTTCACCGGGGAGCTGTTTTTT.

CDR3 in DNA: TGCGCCAGCAGTCCGGGACAGGGGTACCACGAGCAGTACTTC. This gives the protein CASSPGQGYHEQYF. The chain combines TRBV10-1 with TRBJ2-7, with 10 nucleotides matching TRBD1. The CDR3 spans 14 residues. V gave up 5 bases and J gave up 5 bases; unmatched junction bases: 6. Per the germline V gene, CDR1 is WNHNN and CDR2 is SYGVQD (reference sequence).

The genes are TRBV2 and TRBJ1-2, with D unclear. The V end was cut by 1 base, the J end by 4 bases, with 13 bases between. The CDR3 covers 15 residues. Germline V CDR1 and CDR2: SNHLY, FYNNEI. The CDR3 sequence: CASSEVWQRGYGYTF. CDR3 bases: TGTGCCAGCAGTGAAGTATGGCAACGGGGCTATGGCTACACCTTC.

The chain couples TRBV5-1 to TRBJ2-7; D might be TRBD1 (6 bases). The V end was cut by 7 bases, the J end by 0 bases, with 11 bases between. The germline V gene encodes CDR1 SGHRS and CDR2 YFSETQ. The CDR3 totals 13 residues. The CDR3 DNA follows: TGCGCCAGCGCCGGACAGAACTCCTACGAGCAGTACTTC. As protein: CASAGQNSYEQYF.

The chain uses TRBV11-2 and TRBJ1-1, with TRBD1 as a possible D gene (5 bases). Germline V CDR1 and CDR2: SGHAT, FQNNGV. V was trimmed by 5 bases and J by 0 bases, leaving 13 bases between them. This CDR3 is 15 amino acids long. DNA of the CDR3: TGTGCCAGCAGCAGCCAGGGACGGATGAACACTGAAGCTTTCTTT. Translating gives CASSSQGRMNTEAFF.

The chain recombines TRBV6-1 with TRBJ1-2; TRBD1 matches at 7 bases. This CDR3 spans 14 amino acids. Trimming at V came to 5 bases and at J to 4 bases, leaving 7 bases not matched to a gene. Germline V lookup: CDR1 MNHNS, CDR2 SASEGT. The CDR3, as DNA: TGTGCCAGCAGTTCCAACAGGGGTACCTATGGCTACACCTTC. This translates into CASSSNRGTYGYTF.